The rows below give T cell receptor beta chains drawn from one sample of a study of blood T cell repertoires in COVID-19. Clones were sequenced by immunoSEQ multiplex PCR, and TCRdb holds only the in-frame ones, with some missing. This table holds about 260,000 clones, roughly 89% found once. The sequenced sample consisted of peripheral blood. The receptors were sampled from a woman between 40 and 55 years old who had recovered from COVID-19. The CDR3 runs from the conserved cysteine through the conserved F or W. A D gene is named only where the DNA matches it firmly.

d_gene: .; j_gene: TRBJ2-1; v_gene: TRBV12-3/TRBV12-4; CDR3aa: CASSGQYNEQFF
d_gene: .; j_gene: TRBJ1-1; v_gene: TRBV4-1; CDR3aa: CASSQGGDLGTEAFF
d_gene: .; j_gene: TRBJ1-6; v_gene: TRBV3-1/TRBV3-2; CDR3aa: CASSWGHTNSPLHF
d_gene: TRBD1; j_gene: TRBJ1-5; v_gene: TRBV6-2/TRBV6-3; CDR3aa: CASSRTGEGGLQHF
d_gene: TRBD1; j_gene: TRBJ1-2; v_gene: TRBV28; CDR3aa: CASSLGGQGANYGYTF
d_gene: TRBD2; j_gene: TRBJ2-7; v_gene: TRBV15; CDR3aa: CATSRGGPGLADEQYF
d_gene: .; j_gene: TRBJ1-2; v_gene: TRBV29-1; CDR3aa: CSVDALAGGAMGYTF
d_gene: TRBD2; j_gene: TRBJ2-5; v_gene: TRBV5-6; CDR3aa: CASSQGLAGSQETQYF
d_gene: TRBD1; j_gene: TRBJ1-3; v_gene: TRBV6-5; CDR3aa: CASRGRTGVGNTIYF
d_gene: TRBD2; j_gene: TRBJ2-3; v_gene: TRBV7-7; CDR3aa: CASSRSGGADTQYF
d_gene: TRBD1; j_gene: TRBJ2-6; v_gene: TRBV6-4; CDR3aa: CASRPLGQGLSGANVLTF
d_gene: .; j_gene: TRBJ1-3; v_gene: TRBV6-5; CDR3aa: CASSYVKPSSGNTIYF
d_gene: TRBD2; j_gene: TRBJ2-7; v_gene: TRBV29-1; CDR3aa: CSGGEGLSYEQYF
d_gene: .; j_gene: TRBJ1-5; v_gene: TRBV7-9; CDR3aa: CASARQEDQPQHF
d_gene: TRBD1; j_gene: TRBJ1-2; v_gene: TRBV6-5; CDR3aa: CASSPDRAGPGYTF
d_gene: .; j_gene: TRBJ1-2; v_gene: TRBV10-2; CDR3aa: CASSEGTDRNGYTF
d_gene: TRBD1; j_gene: TRBJ2-7; v_gene: TRBV19; CDR3aa: CASSTIDRGINEQYF
d_gene: .; j_gene: TRBJ1-1; v_gene: TRBV19; CDR3aa: CASSIQSMNTEAFF
d_gene: .; j_gene: TRBJ2-1; v_gene: TRBV9; CDR3aa: CASSVGLATYNEQFF
d_gene: TRBD2; j_gene: TRBJ2-4; v_gene: TRBV19; CDR3aa: CASSPRGSGLAKNIQYF
d_gene: .; j_gene: TRBJ1-1; v_gene: TRBV10-1; CDR3aa: CASSDSGFGNTEAFF
d_gene: .; j_gene: TRBJ1-4; v_gene: TRBV20-1; CDR3aa: CSASRGEKLFF
d_gene: .; j_gene: TRBJ1-3; v_gene: TRBV10-2; CDR3aa: CASIGNSGNTIYF
d_gene: .; j_gene: TRBJ2-7; v_gene: TRBV2; CDR3aa: CASSPTPIDRLSHEQYF
d_gene: TRBD1; j_gene: TRBJ1-5; v_gene: TRBV19; CDR3aa: CASSSDRRNQPQHF
d_gene: TRBD2; j_gene: TRBJ2-1; v_gene: TRBV5-8; CDR3aa: CASSLVETSGGAYYNEQFF
d_gene: TRBD1; j_gene: TRBJ2-2; v_gene: TRBV30; CDR3aa: CAFGTGLIGELFF
d_gene: .; j_gene: TRBJ1-6; v_gene: TRBV30; CDR3aa: CAWSPGQNNSPLHF
d_gene: .; j_gene: TRBJ2-1; v_gene: TRBV7-3; CDR3aa: CASSSGNSGNLNEQFF
d_gene: TRBD2; j_gene: TRBJ2-7; v_gene: TRBV6-5; CDR3aa: CASSTLAGGPSEQYF
d_gene: .; j_gene: TRBJ2-3; v_gene: TRBV11-3; CDR3aa: CASSFQGTDTQYF
d_gene: .; j_gene: TRBJ2-7; v_gene: TRBV2; CDR3aa: CASSESGYEQYF
d_gene: .; j_gene: TRBJ2-7; v_gene: TRBV5-1; CDR3aa: CASSPYATTYEQYF
d_gene: .; j_gene: TRBJ2-3; v_gene: TRBV19; CDR3aa: CASSIDNWEYDTQYF
d_gene: .; j_gene: TRBJ1-3; v_gene: TRBV2; CDR3aa: CASSFTGNTIYF
d_gene: .; j_gene: TRBJ1-5; v_gene: TRBV30; CDR3aa: CACGQGGQPQHF
d_gene: TRBD1; j_gene: TRBJ2-5; v_gene: TRBV30; CDR3aa: CARGQQETQYF
d_gene: .; j_gene: TRBJ1-2; v_gene: TRBV27; CDR3aa: CASSPRQGYGYTF
d_gene: .; j_gene: TRBJ2-1; v_gene: TRBV5-1; CDR3aa: CASSLGQSVLNEQFF
d_gene: TRBD1; j_gene: TRBJ1-4; v_gene: TRBV4-1; CDR3aa: CASSPLPQGAPDEKLFF
d_gene: .; j_gene: TRBJ2-6; v_gene: TRBV12-3/TRBV12-4; CDR3aa: CASINSGANVLTF
d_gene: .; j_gene: TRBJ1-3; v_gene: TRBV7-9; CDR3aa: CASTRDGRAGNTIYF
d_gene: .; j_gene: TRBJ1-4; v_gene: TRBV5-4; CDR3aa: CASSSGPTNEKLFF